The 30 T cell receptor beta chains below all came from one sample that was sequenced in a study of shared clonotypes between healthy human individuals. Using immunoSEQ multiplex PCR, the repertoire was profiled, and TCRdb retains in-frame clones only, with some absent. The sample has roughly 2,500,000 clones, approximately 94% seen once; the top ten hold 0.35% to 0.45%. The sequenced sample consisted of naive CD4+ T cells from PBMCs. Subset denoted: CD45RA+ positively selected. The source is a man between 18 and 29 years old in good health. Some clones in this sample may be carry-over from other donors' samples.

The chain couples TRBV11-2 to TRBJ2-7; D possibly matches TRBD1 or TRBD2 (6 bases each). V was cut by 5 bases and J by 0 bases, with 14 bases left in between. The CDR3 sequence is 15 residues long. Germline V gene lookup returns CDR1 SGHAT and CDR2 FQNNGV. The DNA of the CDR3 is TGTGCCAGCAGCCTAGGGGGGACGGTCTCCTACGAGCAGTACTTC. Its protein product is CASSLGGTVSYEQYF.

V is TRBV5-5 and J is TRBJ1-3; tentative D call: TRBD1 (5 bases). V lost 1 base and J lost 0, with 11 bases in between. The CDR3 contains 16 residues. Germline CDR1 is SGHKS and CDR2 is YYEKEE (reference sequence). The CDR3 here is CASSLWAGISGNTIYF. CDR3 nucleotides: TGTGCCAGCAGCTTGTGGGCAGGGATCTCTGGAAACACCATATATTTT.

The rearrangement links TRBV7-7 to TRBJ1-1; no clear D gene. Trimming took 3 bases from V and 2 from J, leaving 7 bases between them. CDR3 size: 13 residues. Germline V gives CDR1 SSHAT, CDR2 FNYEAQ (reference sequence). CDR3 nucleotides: TGTGCCAGCAGCTTTAATATTAACACTGAAGCTTTCTTT. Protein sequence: CASSFNINTEAFF.

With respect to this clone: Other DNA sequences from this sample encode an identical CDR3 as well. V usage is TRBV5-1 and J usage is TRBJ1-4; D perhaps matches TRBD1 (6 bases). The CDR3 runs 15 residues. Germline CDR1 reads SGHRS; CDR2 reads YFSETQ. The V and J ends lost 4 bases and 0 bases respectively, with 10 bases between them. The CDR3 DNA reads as TGCGCCAGCAGCCGGGGGGGCGCAACTAATGAAAAACTGTTTTTT. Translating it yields CASSRGGATNEKLFF.

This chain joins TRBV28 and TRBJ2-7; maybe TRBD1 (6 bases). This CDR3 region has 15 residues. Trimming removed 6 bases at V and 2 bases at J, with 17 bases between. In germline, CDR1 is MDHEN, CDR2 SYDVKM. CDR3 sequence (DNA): TGTGCCAGCAGCCGGGGCCTGCAGGGGACCTACGAGCAGTACTTC. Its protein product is CASSRGLQGTYEQYF.

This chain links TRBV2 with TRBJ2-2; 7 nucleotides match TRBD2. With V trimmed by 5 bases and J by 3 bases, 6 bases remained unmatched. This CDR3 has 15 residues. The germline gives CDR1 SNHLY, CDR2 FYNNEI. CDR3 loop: CASSSGTTDTGELFF. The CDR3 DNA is TGTGCCAGCAGTTCCGGGACTACAGACACCGGGGAGCTGTTTTTT.

DNA for the CDR3: TGTGCCAGCAGCTTAGCCATACAGGGGGCTGGAGATACGCAGTATTTT. This encodes CASSLAIQGAGDTQYF. The chain carries TRBV11-2 and TRBJ2-3; 9 positions match TRBD1. V shed 1 base, J shed 5 bases, and the junction held 7 bases outside the gene matches. Germline assignment: CDR1 SGHAT and CDR2 FQNNGV. This CDR3 spans 16 amino acids.

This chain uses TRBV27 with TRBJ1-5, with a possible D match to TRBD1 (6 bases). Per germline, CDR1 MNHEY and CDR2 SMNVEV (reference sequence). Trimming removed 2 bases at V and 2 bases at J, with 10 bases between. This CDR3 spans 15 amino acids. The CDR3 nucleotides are TGTGCCAGCAGTTTAGGGCCAGGGGGCAATCAGCCCCAGCATTTT. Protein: CASSLGPGGNQPQHF.

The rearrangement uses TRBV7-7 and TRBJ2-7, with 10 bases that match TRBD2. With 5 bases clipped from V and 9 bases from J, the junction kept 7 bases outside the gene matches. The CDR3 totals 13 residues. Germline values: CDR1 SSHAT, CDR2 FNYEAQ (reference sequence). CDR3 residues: CASSPVAGGPQYF. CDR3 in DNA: TGTGCCAGCAGCCCGGTAGCGGGGGGTCCGCAGTACTTC. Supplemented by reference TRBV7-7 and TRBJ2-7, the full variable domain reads GAGVSQSPRYKVTKRGQDVTLRCDPISSHATLYWYQQALGQGPEFLTYFNYEAQPDKSGLPSDRFSAERPEGSISTLTIQRTEQRDSAMYRCASSPVAGGPQYFGPGTRLTVT.

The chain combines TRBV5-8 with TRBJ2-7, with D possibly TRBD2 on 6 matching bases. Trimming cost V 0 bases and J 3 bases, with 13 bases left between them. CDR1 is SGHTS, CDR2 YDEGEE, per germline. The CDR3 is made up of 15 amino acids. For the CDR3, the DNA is TGTGCCAGCAGCTTGGGGGGCGGGACTTACTACGAGCAGTACTTC. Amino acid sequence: CASSLGGGTYYEQYF.

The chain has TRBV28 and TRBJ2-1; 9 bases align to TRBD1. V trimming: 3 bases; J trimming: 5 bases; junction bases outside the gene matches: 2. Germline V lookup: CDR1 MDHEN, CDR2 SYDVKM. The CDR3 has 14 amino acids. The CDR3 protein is CASSLGTGNNEQFF. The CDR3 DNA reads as TGTGCCAGCAGTTTGGGGACAGGGAACAATGAGCAGTTCTTC.

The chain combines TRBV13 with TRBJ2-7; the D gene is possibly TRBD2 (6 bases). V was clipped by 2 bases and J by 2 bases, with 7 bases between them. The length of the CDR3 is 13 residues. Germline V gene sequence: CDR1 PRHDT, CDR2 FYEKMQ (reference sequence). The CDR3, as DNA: TGTGCCAGCAGCTTAAGACTAGCCTACGAGCAGTACTTC. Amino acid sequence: CASSLRLAYEQYF.

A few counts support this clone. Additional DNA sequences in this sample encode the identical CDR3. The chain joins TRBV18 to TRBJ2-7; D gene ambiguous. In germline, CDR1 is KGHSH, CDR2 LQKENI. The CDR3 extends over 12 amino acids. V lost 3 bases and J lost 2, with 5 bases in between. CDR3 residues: CASSPSTYEQYF. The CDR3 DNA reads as TGTGCCAGCTCACCCTCCACCTACGAGCAGTACTTC.

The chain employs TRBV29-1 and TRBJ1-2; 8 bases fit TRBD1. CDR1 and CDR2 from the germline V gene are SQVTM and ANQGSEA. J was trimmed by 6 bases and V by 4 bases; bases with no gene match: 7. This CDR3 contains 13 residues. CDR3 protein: CSVVQGAWNGYTF. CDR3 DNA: TGCAGCGTTGTCCAGGGGGCTTGGAATGGCTACACCTTC.

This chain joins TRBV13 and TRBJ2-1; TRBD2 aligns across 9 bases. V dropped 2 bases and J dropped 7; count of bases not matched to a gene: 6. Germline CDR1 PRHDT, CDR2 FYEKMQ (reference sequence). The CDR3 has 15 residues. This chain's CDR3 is CASSLLAGERNEQFF. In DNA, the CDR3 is TGTGCCAGCAGCTTATTAGCGGGAGAAAGGAATGAGCAGTTCTTC. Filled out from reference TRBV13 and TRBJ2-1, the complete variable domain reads AAGVIQSPRHLIKEKRETATLKCYPIPRHDTVYWYQQGPGQDPQFLISFYEKMQSDKGSIPDRFSAQQFSDYHSELNMSSLELGDSALYFCASSLLAGERNEQFFGPGTRLTVL.

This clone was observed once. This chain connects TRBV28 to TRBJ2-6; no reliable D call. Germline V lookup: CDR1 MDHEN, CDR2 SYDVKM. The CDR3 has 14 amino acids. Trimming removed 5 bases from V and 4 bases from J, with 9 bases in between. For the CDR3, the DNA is TGTGCCAGCAGTCAAATATCCGGGGCCAACGTCCTGACTTTC. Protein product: CASSQISGANVLTF.

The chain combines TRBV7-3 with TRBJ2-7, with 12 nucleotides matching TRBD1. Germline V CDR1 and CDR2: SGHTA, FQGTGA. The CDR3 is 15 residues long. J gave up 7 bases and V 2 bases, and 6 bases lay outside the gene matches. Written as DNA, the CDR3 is TGTGCCAGCAGCTTATGGGGACAGGGGGCGAGTGAGCAGTACTTC. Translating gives CASSLWGQGASEQYF.

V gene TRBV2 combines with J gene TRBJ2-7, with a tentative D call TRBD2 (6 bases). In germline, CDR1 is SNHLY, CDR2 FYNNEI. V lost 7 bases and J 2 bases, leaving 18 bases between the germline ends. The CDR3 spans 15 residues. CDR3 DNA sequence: TGTGCCAGCACTATAAGAACTAGCCCACCCTACGAGCAGTACTTC. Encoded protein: CASTIRTSPPYEQYF.

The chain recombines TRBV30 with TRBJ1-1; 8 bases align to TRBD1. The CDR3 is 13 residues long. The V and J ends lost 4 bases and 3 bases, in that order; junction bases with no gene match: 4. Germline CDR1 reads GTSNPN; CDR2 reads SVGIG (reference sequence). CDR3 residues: CAWTVDRDTEAFF. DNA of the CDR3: TGTGCCTGGACCGTGGACAGGGACACTGAAGCTTTCTTT.

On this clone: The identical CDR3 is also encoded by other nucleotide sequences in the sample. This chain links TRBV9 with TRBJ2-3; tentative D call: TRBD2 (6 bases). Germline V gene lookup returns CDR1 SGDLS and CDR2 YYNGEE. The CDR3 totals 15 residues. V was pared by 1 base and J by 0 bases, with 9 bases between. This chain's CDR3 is CASSVIGGSTDTQYF. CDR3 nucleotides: TGTGCCAGCAGCGTAATCGGGGGAAGCACAGATACGCAGTATTTT.

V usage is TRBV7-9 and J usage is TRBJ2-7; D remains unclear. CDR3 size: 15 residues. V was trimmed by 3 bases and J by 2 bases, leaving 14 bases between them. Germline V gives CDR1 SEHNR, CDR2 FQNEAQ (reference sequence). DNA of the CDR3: TGTGCCAGCAGCTTGGTGGTAGGTGTTGCCTACGAGCAGTACTTC. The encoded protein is CASSLVVGVAYEQYF.

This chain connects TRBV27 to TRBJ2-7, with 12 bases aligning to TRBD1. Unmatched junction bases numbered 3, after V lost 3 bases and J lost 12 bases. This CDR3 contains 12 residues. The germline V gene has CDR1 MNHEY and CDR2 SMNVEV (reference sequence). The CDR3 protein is CASSLGQGARYF. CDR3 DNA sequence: TGTGCCAGCAGTTTGGGACAGGGGGCGAGGTACTTC.

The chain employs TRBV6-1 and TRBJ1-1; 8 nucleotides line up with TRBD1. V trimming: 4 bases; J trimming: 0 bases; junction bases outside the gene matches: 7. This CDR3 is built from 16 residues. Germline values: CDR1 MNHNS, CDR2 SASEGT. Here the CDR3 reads CASSVQGARMNTEAFF. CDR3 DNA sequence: TGTGCCAGCAGTGTTCAGGGGGCGAGGATGAACACTGAAGCTTTCTTT.

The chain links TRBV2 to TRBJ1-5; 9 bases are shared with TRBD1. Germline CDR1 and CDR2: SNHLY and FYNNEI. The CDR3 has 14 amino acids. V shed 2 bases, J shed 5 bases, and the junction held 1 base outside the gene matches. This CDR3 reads CASSEWDRDQPQHF. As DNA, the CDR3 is TGTGCCAGCAGTGAATGGGACAGGGATCAGCCCCAGCATTTT. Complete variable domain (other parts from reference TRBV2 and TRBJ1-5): EPEVTQTPSHQVTQMGQEVILRCVPISNHLYFYWYRQILGQKVEFLVSFYNNEISEKSEIFDDQFSVERPDGSNFTLKIRSTKLEDSAMYFCASSEWDRDQPQHFGDGTRLSIL.

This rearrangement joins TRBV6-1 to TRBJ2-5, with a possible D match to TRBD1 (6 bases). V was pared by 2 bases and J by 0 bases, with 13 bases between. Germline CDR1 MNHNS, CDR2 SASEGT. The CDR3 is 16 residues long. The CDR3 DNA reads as TGTGCCAGCAGTGAAAGGCAGGGGCGAAACCAAGAGACCCAGTACTTC. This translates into CASSERQGRNQETQYF.

CDR3: CASSSGRYTDTQYF. CDR3 sequence (DNA): TGTGCCAGCTCGAGCGGGAGGTACACAGATACGCAGTATTTT. This sequence joins TRBV5-4 and TRBJ2-3, with 9 bases identical to TRBD2. CDR1 is SGHNT and CDR2 is YYREEE in the germline V gene (reference sequence). This CDR3 region has 14 residues. With 7 bases clipped from V and 2 bases from J, the junction kept 5 bases outside the gene matches.

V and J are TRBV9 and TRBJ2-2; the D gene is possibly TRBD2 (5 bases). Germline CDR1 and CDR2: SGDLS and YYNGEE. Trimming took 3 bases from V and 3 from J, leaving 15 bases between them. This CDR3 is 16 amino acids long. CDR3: CASSEVASPYTGELFF. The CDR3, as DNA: TGTGCCAGCAGCGAGGTGGCTAGCCCCTACACCGGGGAGCTGTTTTTT.

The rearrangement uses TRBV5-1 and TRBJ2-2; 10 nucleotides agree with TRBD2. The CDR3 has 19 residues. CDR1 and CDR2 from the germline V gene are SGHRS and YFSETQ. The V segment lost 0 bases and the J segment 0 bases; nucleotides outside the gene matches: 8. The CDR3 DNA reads TGCGCCAGCAGCTTGGCCTTTCCTACTAGCGGGGCGAACACCGGGGAGCTGTTTTTT. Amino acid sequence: CASSLAFPTSGANTGELFF. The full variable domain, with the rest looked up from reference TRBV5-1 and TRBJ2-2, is KAGVTQTPRYLIKTRGQQVTLSCSPISGHRSVSWYQQTPGQGLQFLFEYFSETQRNKGNFPGRFSGRQFSNSRSEMNVSTLELGDSALYLCASSLAFPTSGANTGELFFGEGSRLTVL.

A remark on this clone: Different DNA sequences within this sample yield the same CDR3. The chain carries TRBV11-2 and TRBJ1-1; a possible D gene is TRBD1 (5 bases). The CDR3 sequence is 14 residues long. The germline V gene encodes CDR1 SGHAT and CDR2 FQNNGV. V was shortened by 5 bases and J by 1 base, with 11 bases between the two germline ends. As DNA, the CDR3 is TGTGCCAGCAGCCCCCTCGGGGGGAACACTGAAGCTTTCTTT. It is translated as CASSPLGGNTEAFF.

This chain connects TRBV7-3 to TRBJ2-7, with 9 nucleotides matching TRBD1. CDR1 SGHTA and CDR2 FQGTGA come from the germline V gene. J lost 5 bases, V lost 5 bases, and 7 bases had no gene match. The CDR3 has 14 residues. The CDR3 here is CASSPGGQGNEQYF. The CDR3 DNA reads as TGTGCCAGCAGCCCAGGGGGACAGGGTAACGAGCAGTACTTC. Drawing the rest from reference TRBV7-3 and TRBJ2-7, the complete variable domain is GAGVSQTPSNKVTEKGKYVELRCDPISGHTALYWYRQSLGQGPEFLIYFQGTGAADDSGLPNDRFFAVRPEGSVSTLKIQRTERGDSAVYLCASSPGGQGNEQYFGPGTRLTVT.